This entry is about one TCR beta chain. These data originate in a study of blood T cell repertoires in COVID-19. Across the whole study: COVID-19 samples collected from the United States, Italy and Spain covered acute and convalescent phases. Sample material is recorded as cDNA or gDNA derived from T cells, B-cell-depleted T cells, or PBMCs.

Per the original methods: The assay estimated nucleated cells by amplifying reference gene primers. Profiled with immunoSEQ multiplex PCR; TCRdb holds only in-frame clones, not every one. D and trimming come from the DNA, and the V and J calls and clone size come from that table. The table records 130,000 to 150,000 clones, approximately 86% of them present only once. Specimen: peripheral blood. This clonotype was obtained from a woman between 40 and 50 years old with active or convalescent COVID-19.

CDR3 in amino acids: CASSKGLGDRGKNYGYTF. In DNA form, the CDR3 reads TGTGCCAGCAGCAAAGGTCTGGGGGACAGAGGAAAAAACTATGGCTACACCTTC. The chain uses TRBV21-1 and TRBJ1-2; no DNA check was done on the table's D call, TRBD1. TRBV21-1 is labeled a pseudogene. The CDR3 has 18 amino acids.